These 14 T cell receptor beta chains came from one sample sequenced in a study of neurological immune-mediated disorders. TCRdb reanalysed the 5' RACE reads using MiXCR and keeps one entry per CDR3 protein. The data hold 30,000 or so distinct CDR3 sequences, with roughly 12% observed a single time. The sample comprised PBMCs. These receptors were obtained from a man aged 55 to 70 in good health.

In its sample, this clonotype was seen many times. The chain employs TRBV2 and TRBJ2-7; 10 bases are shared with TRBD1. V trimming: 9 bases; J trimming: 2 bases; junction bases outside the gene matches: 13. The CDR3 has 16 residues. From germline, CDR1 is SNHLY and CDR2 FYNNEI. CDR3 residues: CASGQGDSAGPYEQYF. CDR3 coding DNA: TGTGCCAGTGGACAGGGGGACTCAGCGGGGCCCTACGAGCAGTACTTC.

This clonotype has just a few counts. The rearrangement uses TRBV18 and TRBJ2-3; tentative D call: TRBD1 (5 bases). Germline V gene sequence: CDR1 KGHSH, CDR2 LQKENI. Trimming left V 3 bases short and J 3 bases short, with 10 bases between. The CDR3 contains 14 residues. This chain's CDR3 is CASSPSGLTDTQYF. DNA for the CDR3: TGTGCCAGCTCACCGTCAGGGTTAACAGATACGCAGTATTTT.

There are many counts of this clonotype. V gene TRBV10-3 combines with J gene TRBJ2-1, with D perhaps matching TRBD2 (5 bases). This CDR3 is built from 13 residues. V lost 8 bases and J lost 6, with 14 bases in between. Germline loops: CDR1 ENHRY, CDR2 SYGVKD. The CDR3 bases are TGTGCCATCGGTGTCGGGATTAGCAATGAGCAGTTCTTC. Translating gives CAIGVGISNEQFF.

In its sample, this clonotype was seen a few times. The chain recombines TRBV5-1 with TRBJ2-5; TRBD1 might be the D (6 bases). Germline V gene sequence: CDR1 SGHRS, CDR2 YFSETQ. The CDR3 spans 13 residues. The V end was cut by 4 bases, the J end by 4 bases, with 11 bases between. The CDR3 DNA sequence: TGCGCCAGCAGCCGACAGGAGAGAGAGACCCAGTACTTC. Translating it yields CASSRQERETQYF.

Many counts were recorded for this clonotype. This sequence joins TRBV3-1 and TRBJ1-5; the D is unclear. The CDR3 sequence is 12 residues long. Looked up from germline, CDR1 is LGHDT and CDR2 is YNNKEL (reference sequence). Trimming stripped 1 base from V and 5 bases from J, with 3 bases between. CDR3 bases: TGTGCCAGCAGCCAAGGTCATCAGCCCCAGCATTTT. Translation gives CASSQGHQPQHF.

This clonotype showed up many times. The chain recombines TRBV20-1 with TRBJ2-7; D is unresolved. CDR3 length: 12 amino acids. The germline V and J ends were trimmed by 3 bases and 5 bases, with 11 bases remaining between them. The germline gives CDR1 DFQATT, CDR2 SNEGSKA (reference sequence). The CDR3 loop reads CSASDITDEQYF. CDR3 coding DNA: TGCAGTGCTAGCGACATCACGGACGAGCAGTACTTC.

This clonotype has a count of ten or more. The CDR3 DNA reads TGTGCCAGCAGCCTGGGGACAGGGGGAGGCACTGAAGCTTTCTTT. Its protein is CASSLGTGGGTEAFF. V usage is TRBV3-1 and J usage is TRBJ1-1, with TRBD1 matching over 11 bases. Germline CDR1 is LGHDT and CDR2 is YNNKEL (reference sequence). With V trimmed by 4 bases and J by 4 bases, 5 bases remained unmatched. There are 15 residues in the CDR3.

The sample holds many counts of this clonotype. The CDR3 coding sequence is TGTGCCAGCAGCTTTGGCCCGGGACTTGCCTACGAGCAGTACTTC. This codes for CASSFGPGLAYEQYF. The chain employs TRBV5-6 and TRBJ2-7, with a tentative D call TRBD2 (6 bases). The germline CDR1 and CDR2 sequences are SGHDT and YYEEEE. Trimming stripped 2 bases from V and 2 bases from J, with 14 bases between. CDR3 length: 15 residues.

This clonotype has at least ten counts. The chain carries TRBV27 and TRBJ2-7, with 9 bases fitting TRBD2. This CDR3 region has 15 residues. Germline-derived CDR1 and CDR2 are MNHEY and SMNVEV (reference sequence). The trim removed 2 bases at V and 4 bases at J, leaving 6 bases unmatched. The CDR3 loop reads CASSLRGTSSYEQYF. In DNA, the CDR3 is TGTGCCAGCAGTTTACGCGGGACTAGCAGTTACGAGCAGTACTTC.

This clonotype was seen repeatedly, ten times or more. The CDR3 protein is CSARPFTSGTGELFF. In DNA form, the CDR3 reads TGCAGTGCTAGACCATTCACTAGCGGAACCGGGGAGCTGTTTTTT. The chain couples TRBV20-1 to TRBJ2-2, with 8 nucleotides matching TRBD2. The CDR3 covers 15 residues. V was pared by 2 bases and J by 5 bases, with 7 bases of the junction left unmatched. CDR1 DFQATT and CDR2 SNEGSKA come from the germline V gene (reference sequence).

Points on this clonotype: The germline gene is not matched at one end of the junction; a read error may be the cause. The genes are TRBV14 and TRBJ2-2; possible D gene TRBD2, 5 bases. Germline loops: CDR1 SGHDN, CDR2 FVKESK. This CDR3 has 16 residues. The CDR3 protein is CASSQARAVNTGDLFF. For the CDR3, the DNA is TGTGCCAGCAGCCAGGCGAGGGCCGTAAACACCGGGGATCTGTTTTTT.

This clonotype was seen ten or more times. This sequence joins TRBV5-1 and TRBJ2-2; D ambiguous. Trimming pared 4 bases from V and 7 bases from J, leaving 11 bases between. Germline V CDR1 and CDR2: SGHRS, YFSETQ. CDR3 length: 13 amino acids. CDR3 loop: CASSEPSDGELFF. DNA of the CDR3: TGCGCCAGCAGCGAACCTTCGGACGGGGAGCTGTTTTTT.

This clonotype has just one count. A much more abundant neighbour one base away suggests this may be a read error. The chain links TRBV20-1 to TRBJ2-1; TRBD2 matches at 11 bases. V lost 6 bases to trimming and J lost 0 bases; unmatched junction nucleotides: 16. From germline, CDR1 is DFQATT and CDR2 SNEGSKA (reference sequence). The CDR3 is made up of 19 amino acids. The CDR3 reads CSAKVPRLAGRSSYNEQFF. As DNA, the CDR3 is TGCAGTGCAAAGGTCCCGAGACTAGCGGGGCGAAGCTCCTACAATGAGCAGTTCTTC.

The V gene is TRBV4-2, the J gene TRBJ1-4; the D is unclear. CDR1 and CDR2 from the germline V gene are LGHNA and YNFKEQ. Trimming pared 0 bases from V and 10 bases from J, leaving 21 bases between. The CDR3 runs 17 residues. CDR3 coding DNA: TGTGCCAGCAGCCAAGAGCGGTCGGGTGGGGAACGACGAAAACTGTTTTTT. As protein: CASSQERSGGERRKLFF.